This T cell receptor beta chain was recovered during a study of blood T cells in healthy people across ages (dated by TCRdb to between 2014 and 2016). Study-wide context: In model experiments, template switching captured about one uniquely barcoded TCR beta cDNA molecule for every two T cells. Using deep sequencing normalized with unique cDNA molecular identifiers, the study measured how TCR beta repertoire diversity changes with age. The donors were split into four age groups: young (average approximately 16 years), middle-aged (about 40), aged (around 67) and long-lived (approximately 80). To avoid experimental bias, donors of different ages were randomly spread across the sequencing lanes. Using the same blood draw, the study looked at two additional independent replicas of 1 million unique cDNA reads for two donors, one aged 18 to 30 and the other aged 80 or older.

The CDR3 covers 14 residues, taking in both the cysteine and the phenylalanine. Just the 42-base CDR3 DNA is kept, in frame starting at base 1. The germline V gene (reference sequence) provides CDR1 SEHNR and CDR2 FQNEAQ. Libraries were prepared through 5' RACE. Sequencing used an Illumina HiSeq 2500. A second about 7 to 12 cycle PCR used a sample-barcoded 5' primer and a J-beta primer mix. A unique molecular identifier was introduced onto each TCR beta cDNA molecule by a template-switch 5' adaptor carrying 12 random nucleotides. Each sample yielded at least 2.5 million CDR3-containing paired-end reads. First-strand cDNA synthesis was performed from all RNA using the Mint cDNA synthesis kit, with priming by a TRBC-specific oligonucleotide. After uracil-DNA glycosylase treatment, a first 18-cycle PCR used universal primers M1SS and BC2_uni_R on all cDNA. Turning to the authors' computational methods: Normalization of each sample was performed by random selection of 1 million high-quality reads, each carrying a distinct molecular identifier. Reads with shared molecular identifiers were discarded instead of being binned into consensus sequences. CDR3 identification, clonotype clustering and error correction used MiTCR with a Q25 quality threshold and the strictest error-elimination algorithm. A nonparametric unseen species model with Euler transformation was used to estimate lower-bound total TCR beta diversity. TCRdb's own reprocessing of the public reads used fastp at Q25 and MiXCR and kept productive beta chains. Merged by CDR3 protein, the rows form single entries marked with the most common genes and DNA. These V and J calls are TCRdb output, not the study's own analysis. The sample data list around 990,000 distinct CDR3 sequences, and more than 30% of these were observed just once. The ten top clones hold under 15% of the sample.

The research as a whole found: Bulk unsorted PBMC profiling prevented conclusive comparison of naive and antigen-experienced compartments. Estimates of total diversity based on one million sequenced T cells were considered lower bounds and underestimates. Observed TCR beta diversity per million T cells fell roughly linearly with age, and a significant reduction was already apparent by age roughly 40. The CMV infection status of donors was not known, potentially confounding age-related changes in expanded clonotypes. Compared with the aged group, the long-lived group had more naive CD4+ T cells, fewer expanded clones and increased TCR diversity, a pattern suggesting age selection. A strong correlation was found between observed TCR beta diversity and the percentage of naive T cells measured by flow cytometry.

Concerning this clonotype: The specificity of this receptor is unknown. The junction shows a germline mismatch at one end, possibly a read error.

The 39 donors, aged roughly 6 to 100 years, were systemically healthy Caucasian individuals from Russia. About 9.6 milliliters of peripheral blood were collected from each donor into EDTA-treated Vacutainer tubes. Ficoll-Paque density-gradient centrifugation was used to isolate PBMCs, with at least 7 million per sample. Total RNA was extracted from PBMCs with Trizol reagent, with at least 5 micrograms obtained per sample. The percentages of naive CD45RAhigh/CD27high T cells were determined by flow cytometry on a PBMC aliquot from every donor. Sequencing was performed on blood. This receptor was taken from a man aged 18-30 years in good health. The chain links TRBV7-9 with TRBJ2-1; the junction holds 7 bases that match TRBD1. The CDR3 protein: CTSSPRDSYNEQFF. The sequenced DNA is TGTACCAGCAGCCCAAGGGACAGTTACAATGAGCAGTTCTTC. The full variable domain, with segments outside the CDR3 supplied by the reference TRBV7-9 and TRBJ2-1 proteins, appears as DTGVSQNPRHKITKRGQNVTFRCDPISEHNRLYWYRQTLGQGPEFLTYFQNEAQLEKSRLLSDRFSAERPKGSFSTLEIQRTEQGDSAMYLCTSSPRDSYNEQFFGPGTRLTVL.